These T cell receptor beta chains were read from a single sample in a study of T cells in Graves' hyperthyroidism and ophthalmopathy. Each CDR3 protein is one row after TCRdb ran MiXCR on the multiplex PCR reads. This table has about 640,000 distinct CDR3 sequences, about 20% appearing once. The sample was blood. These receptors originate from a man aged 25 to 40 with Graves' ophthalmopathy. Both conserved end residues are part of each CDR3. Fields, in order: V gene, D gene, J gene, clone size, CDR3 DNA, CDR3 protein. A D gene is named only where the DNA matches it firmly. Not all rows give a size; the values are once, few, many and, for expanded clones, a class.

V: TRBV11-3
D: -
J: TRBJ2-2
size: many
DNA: TGTGCCAGCAGCACCGGGACACCGAACACCGGGGAGCTGTTTTTT
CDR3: CASSTGTPNTGELFF

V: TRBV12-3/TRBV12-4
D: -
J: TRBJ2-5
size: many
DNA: TGTGCCAGCGGGGGGGAGACCCAGTACTTC
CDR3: CASGGETQYF

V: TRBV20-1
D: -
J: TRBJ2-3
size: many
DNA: TGCAGTGCTAGAGATCTGGGCCGGGACCTGGAAGATACGCAGTATTTT
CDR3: CSARDLGRDLEDTQYF

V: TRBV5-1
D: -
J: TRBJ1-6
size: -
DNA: TGCGCCAGCAGCTACGACAGGAGTTATAATTCACCCCTCCACTTT
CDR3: CASSYDRSYNSPLHF

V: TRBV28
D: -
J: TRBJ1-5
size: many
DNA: TGTGCCAGCAGTTTGCGCCAGGGCGAAAGCAATCAGCCCCAGCATTTT
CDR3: CASSLRQGESNQPQHF

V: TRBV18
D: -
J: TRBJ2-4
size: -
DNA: TGTGCCAGCTCGGTTGGGGTTACTGAAAACATTCAGTACTTC
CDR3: CASSVGVTENIQYF

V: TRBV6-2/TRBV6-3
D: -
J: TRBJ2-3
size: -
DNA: TGTGCCAGCAGTTACTCGAACAGCATGAGCACAGATACGCAGTATTTT
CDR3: CASSYSNSMSTDTQYF

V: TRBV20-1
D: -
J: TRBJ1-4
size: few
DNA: TGCAGTGCTAGAGATCCCAATAATGAAAAACTGTTTTTT
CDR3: CSARDPNNEKLFF

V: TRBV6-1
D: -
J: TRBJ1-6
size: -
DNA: TGTGCCAGCAGTGCCGGGACTTATAATTCACCCCTCCACTTT
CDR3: CASSAGTYNSPLHF

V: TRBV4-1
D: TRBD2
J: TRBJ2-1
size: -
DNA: TGCGCCAGCAGCCAAGTAGGAGCGGGAGTCGGGTACAATGAGCAGTTCTTC
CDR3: CASSQVGAGVGYNEQFF

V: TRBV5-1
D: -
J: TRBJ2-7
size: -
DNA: TGCGCCAGCAGCCCACAGGCCGGCGAGCAGTACTTC
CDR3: CASSPQAGEQYF

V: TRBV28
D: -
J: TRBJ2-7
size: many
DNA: TGTGCCAGCGGCAGGGGGGTCGACGAGCAGTACTTC
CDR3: CASGRGVDEQYF

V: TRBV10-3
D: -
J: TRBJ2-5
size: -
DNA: TGTGCCATCAGTGAATCGAACCAAGAGACCCAGTACTTC
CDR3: CAISESNQETQYF

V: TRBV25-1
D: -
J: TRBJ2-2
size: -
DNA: TGTGCCAGCAGTGCGGTCGTACAGTTTGGGGGCGCGGGCACCGGGGAGCTGTTTTTT
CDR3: CASSAVVQFGGAGTGELFF

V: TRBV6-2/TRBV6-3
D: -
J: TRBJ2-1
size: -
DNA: TGTGCCAGCAGTTACTCGATGACCAATGAGCAGTTCTTC
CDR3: CASSYSMTNEQFF

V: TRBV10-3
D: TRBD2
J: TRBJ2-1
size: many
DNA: TGTGCCAGCAGACTAGCGGGAGGGGTCAATGAGCAGTTCTTC
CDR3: CASRLAGGVNEQFF

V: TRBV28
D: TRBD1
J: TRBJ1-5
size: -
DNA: TGTGCCAGCAGTTTATCGCAGGGGGGAAGCAATCAGCCCCAGCATTTT
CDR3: CASSLSQGGSNQPQHF

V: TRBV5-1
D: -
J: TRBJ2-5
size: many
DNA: TGCGCCAGCAGCTTGAGGGGAGGCCCGGGGGAAACCCAGTACTTC
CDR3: CASSLRGGPGETQYF

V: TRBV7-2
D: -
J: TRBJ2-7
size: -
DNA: TGTGCCAGCAGCTTAGTCCCTATCTGGCGGGAGCAGTACTTC
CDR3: CASSLVPIWREQYF

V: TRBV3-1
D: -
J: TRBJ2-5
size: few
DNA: TGTGCCAGCAGCCGGGCAGCTCAAGAGACCCAGTACTTC
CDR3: CASSRAAQETQYF

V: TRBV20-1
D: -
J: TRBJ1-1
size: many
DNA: TGCAGTGCTAGAGATCTGTTGGTTACAGCGGCGGGAGCTTTCTTT
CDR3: CSARDLLVTAAGAFF

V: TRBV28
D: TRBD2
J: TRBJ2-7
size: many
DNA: TGTGCCAGCAGTTCCTCAGCGGGAGGCAACTCCTACGAGCAGTACTTC
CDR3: CASSSSAGGNSYEQYF

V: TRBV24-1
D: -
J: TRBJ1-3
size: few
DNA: TGTGCCACCAGTGAGGGGAGTGTTTCTGGAAACACCATATATTTT
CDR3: CATSEGSVSGNTIYF

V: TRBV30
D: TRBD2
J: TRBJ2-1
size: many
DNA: TGTGCCTGGGCGGCGGGAGTCTACAATGAGCAGTTCTTC
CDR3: CAWAAGVYNEQFF

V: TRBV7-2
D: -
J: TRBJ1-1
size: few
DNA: TGTGCCAGCAGCCCCCGGACAAGTCGAAACACTGAAGCTTTCTTT
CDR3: CASSPRTSRNTEAFF

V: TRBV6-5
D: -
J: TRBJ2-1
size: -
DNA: TGTGCCAGCAGTTCCTCCGGGGTTAAGGGTAATGAGCAGTTCTTC
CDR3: CASSSSGVKGNEQFF

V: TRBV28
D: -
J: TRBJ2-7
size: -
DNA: TGTGCCAGCAGTAGCCGGGAGTCCCTGGGGGAGCAGTACTTC
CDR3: CASSSRESLGEQYF

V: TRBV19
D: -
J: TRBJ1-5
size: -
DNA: TGTGCCAGTAGTATTACCACCAGCAATCAGCCCCAGCATTTT
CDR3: CASSITTSNQPQHF

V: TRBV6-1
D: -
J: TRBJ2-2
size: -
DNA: TGTGCCAGCAGCCCCCGGGGTCTATCCGGGGAGCTGTTTTTT
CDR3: CASSPRGLSGELFF

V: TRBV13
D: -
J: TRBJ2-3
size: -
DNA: TGTGCCAGCAGCCTAGGGATGGCGGTCGGCAATACAGATACGCAGTATTTT
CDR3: CASSLGMAVGNTDTQYF

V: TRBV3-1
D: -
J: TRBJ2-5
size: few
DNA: TGTGCCAGCAGCCATTTTCGCCTGAACCAAGAGACCCAGTACTTC
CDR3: CASSHFRLNQETQYF

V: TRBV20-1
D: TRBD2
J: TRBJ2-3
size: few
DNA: TGCAGTGCACCGGGACTAGCGGGAGGAACAGATACGCAGTATTTT
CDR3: CSAPGLAGGTDTQYF

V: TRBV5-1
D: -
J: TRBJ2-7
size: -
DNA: TGCGCCAGCACACCTCGGGGGCAGCGGGACGAGCAGTACTTC
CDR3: CASTPRGQRDEQYF

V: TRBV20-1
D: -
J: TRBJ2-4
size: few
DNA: TGCAGTGCTAGAGAAAACAAAAACATTCAGTACTTC
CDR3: CSARENKNIQYF

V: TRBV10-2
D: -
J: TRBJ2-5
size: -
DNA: TGCGCCAGCACAGACTACCAAGAGACCCAGTACTTC
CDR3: CASTDYQETQYF

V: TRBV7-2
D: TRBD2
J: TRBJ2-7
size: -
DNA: TGTGCCAGCAGCGTAACTAGCGGGGGTAATTACGAGCAGTACTTC
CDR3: CASSVTSGGNYEQYF

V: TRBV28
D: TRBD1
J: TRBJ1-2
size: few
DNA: TGTGCCAGCAGCCGGGACAGGGATCTCTATGGCTACACCTTC
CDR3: CASSRDRDLYGYTF

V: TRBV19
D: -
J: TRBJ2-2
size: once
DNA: TGTGCCAGCTTCCCCGGGGACGGGGAGCTGTTTTTT
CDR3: CASFPGDGELFF

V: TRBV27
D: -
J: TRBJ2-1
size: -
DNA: TGTGCCAGCAGTCCTACTAGGGGCACCTACAATGAGCAGTTCTTC
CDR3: CASSPTRGTYNEQFF